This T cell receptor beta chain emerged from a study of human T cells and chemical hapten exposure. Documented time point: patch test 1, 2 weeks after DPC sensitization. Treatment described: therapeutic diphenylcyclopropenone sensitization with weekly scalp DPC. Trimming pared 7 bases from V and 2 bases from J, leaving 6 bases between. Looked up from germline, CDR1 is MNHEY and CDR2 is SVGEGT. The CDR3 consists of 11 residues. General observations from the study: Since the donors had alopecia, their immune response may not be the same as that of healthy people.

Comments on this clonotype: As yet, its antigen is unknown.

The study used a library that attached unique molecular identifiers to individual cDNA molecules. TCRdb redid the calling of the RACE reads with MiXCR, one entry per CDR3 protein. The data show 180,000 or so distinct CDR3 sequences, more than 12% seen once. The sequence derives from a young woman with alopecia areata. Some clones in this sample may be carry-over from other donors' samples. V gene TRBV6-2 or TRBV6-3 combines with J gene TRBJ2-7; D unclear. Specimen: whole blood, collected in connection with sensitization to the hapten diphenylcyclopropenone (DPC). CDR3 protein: CASTEAYEQYF. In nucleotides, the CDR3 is TGTGCCAGCACTGAAGCCTACGAGCAGTACTTC.